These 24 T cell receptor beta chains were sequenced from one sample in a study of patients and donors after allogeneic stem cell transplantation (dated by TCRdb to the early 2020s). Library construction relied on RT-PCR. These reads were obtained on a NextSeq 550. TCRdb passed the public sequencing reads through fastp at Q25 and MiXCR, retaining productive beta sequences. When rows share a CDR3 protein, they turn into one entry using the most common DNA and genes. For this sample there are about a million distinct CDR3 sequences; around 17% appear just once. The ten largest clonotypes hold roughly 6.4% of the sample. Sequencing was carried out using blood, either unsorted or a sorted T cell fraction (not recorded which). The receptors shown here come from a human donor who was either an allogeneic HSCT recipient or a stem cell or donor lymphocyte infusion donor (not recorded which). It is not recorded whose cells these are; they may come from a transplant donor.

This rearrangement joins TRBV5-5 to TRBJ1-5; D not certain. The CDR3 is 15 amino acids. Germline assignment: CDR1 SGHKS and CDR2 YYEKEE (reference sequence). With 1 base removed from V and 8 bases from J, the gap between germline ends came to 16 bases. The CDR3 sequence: CASSLKGIVVEPQHF. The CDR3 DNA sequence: TGTGCCAGCAGCTTGAAGGGTATCGTTGTTGAGCCCCAGCATTTT.

CDR3 residues: CASSPSLLAGTYEQYF. The CDR3 nucleotides read TGCGCCAGCAGCCCCTCCCTGCTAGCGGGAACCTACGAGCAGTACTTC. This chain joins TRBV5-1 and TRBJ2-7; 9 bases are shared with TRBD2. The CDR3 has 16 amino acids. The trim removed 4 bases at V and 2 bases at J, leaving 10 bases unmatched. The V gene's germline CDR1 is SGHRS and CDR2 YFSETQ.

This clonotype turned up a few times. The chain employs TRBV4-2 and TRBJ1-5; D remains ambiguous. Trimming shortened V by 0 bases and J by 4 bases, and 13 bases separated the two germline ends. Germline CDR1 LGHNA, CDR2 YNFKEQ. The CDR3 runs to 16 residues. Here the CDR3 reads CASSQDGRGANQPQHF. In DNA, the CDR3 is TGTGCCAGCAGCCAAGACGGCAGAGGAGCAAATCAGCCCCAGCATTTT.

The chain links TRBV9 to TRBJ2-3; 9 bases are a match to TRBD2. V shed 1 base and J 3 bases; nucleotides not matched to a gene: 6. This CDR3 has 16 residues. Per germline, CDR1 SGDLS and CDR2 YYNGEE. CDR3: CASSVSGGRATDTQYF. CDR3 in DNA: TGTGCCAGCAGCGTAAGCGGCGGGAGGGCAACAGATACGCAGTATTTT.

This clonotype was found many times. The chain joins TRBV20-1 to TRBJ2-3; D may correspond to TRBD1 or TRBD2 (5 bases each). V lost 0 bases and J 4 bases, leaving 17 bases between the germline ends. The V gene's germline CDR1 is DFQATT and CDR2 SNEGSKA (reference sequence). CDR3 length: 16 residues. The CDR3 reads CSARDGGSRSSDTQYF. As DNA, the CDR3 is TGCAGTGCTAGAGATGGGGGTAGTCGGTCGTCAGATACGCAGTATTTT.

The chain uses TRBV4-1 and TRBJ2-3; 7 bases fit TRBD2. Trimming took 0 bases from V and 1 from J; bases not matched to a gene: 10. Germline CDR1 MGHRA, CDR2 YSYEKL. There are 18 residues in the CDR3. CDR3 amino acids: CASSQDSGLAERTDTQYF. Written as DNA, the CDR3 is TGCGCCAGCAGCCAAGATTCCGGGCTAGCGGAGCGCACAGATACGCAGTATTTT.

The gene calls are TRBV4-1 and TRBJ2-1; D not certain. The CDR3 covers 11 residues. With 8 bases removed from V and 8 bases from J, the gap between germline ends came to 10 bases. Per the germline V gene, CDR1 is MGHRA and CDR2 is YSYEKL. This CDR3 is CASVSADEQFF. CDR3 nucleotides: TGCGCCAGCGTTTCGGCGGATGAGCAGTTCTTC.

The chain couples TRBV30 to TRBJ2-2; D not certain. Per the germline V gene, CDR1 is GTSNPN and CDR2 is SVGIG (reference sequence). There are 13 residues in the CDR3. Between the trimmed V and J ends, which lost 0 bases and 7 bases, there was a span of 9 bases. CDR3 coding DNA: TGTGCCTGGAGTGTCCAAATATTCGGGGAGCTGTTTTTT. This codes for CAWSVQIFGELFF.

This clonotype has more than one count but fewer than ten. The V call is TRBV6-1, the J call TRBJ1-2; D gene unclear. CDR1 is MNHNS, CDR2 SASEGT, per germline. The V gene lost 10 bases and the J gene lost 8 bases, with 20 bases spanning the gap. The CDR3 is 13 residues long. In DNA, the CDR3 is TGTGCCACCTCTCTGGGCGTAGGGATGGGCTACACCTTC. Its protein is CATSLGVGMGYTF.

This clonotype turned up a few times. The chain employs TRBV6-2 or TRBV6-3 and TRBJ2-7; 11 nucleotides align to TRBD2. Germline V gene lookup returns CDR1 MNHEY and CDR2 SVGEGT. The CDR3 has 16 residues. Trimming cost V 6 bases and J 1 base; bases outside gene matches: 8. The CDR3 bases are TGTGCCAGCAGCGGCGGACTAGCGGGTTATTCCTACGAGCAGTACTTC. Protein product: CASSGGLAGYSYEQYF.

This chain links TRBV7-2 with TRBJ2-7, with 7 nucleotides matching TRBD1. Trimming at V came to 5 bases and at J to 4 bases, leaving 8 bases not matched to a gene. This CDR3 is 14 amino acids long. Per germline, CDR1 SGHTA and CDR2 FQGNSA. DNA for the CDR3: TGTGCCAGCAGCCTCCAGACAGGGATGTACGAGCAGTACTTC. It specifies CASSLQTGMYEQYF.

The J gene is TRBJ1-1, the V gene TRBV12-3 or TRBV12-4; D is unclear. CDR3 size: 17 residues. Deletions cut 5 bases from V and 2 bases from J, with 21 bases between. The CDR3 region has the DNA TGTGCCAGCAGTCTTCCCCGAGACATACAAAAAAACACTGAAGCTTTCTTT. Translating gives CASSLPRDIQKNTEAFF.

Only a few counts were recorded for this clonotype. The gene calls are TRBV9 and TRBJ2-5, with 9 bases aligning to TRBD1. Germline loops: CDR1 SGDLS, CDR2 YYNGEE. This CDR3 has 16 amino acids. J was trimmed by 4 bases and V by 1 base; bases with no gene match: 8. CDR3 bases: TGTGCCAGCAGCGTAAAATGGACAGGGGTGAGAGAGACCCAGTACTTC. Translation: CASSVKWTGVRETQYF.

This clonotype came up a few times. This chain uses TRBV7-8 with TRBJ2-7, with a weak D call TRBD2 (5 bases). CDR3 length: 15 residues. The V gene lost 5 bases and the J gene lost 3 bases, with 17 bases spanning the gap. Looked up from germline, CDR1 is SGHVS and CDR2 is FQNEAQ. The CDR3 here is CASSPVFSGNYEQYF. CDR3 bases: TGTGCCAGCAGCCCCGTCTTCTCGGGGAACTACGAGCAGTACTTC.

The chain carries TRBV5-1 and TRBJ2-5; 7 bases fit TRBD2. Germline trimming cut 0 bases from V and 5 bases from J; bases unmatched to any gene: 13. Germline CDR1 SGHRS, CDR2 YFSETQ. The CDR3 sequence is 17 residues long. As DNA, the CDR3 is TGCGCCAGCAGCTTGGCCATCAGTCTGGGGGGAGGGGAGACCCAGTACTTC. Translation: CASSLAISLGGGETQYF.

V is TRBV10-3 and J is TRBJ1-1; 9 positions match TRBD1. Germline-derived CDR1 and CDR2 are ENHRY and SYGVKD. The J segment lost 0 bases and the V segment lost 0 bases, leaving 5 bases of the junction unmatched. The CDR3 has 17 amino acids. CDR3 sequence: CAISESKDRGLNTEAFF. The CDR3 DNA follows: TGTGCCATCAGTGAGTCGAAGGACAGGGGTTTGAACACTGAAGCTTTCTTT.

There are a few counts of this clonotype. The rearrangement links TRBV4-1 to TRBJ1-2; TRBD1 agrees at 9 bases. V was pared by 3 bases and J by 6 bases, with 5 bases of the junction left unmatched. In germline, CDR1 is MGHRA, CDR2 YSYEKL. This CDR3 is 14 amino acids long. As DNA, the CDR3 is TGCGCCAGCAGCCAGGGACAGGGATGGGATGGCTACACCTTC. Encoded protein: CASSQGQGWDGYTF.

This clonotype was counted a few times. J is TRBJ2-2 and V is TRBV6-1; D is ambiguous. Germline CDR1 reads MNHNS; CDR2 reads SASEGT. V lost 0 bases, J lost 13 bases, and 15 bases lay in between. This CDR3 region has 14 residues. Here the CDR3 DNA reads TGTGCCAGCAGTGAAGCTGGCAACTCGTTTTGGCTGTTTTTT. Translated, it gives CASSEAGNSFWLFF.

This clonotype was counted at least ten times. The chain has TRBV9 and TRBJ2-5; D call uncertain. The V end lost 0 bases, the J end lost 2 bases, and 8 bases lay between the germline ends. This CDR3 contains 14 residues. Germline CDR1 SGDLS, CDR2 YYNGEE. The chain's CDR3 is CASSVGSLQETQYF. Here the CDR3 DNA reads TGTGCCAGCAGCGTAGGTAGTCTTCAAGAGACCCAGTACTTC.

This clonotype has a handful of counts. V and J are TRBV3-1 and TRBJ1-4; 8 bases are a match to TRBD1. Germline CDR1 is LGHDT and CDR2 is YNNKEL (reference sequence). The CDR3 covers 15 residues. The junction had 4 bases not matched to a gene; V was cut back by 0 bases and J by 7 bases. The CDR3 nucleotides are TGTGCCAGCAGCCAAGAAGGCAGGGGGCTTGAAAAACTGTTTTTT. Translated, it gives CASSQEGRGLEKLFF.

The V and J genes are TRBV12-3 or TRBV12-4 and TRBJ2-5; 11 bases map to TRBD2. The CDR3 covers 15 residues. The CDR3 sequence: CVLPSPSGGQETQYF. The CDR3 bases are TGTGTTCTCCCGTCCCCTAGCGGGGGGCAAGAGACCCAGTACTTC.

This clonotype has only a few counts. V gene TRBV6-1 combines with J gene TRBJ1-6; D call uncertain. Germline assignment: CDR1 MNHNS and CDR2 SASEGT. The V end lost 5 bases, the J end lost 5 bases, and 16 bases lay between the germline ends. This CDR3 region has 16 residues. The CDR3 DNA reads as TGTGCCAGCAGTCGTTCCCGGTTATTCAATAATTCACCCCTCCACTTT. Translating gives CASSRSRLFNNSPLHF.

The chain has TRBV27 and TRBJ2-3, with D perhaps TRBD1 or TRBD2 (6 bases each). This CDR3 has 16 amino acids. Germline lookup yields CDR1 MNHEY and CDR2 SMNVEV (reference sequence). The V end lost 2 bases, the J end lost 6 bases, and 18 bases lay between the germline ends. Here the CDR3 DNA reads TGTGCCAGCAGTTTAACGGGGGCCAACCGGGGGGATACGCAGTATTTT. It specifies CASSLTGANRGDTQYF.

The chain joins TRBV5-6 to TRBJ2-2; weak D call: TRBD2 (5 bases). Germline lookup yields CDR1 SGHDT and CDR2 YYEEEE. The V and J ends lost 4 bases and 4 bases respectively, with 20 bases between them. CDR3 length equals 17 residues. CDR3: CASSPTLSEVSTGELFF. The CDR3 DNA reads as TGTGCCAGCAGCCCGACCCTCTCGGAGGTTAGCACCGGGGAGCTGTTTTTT.